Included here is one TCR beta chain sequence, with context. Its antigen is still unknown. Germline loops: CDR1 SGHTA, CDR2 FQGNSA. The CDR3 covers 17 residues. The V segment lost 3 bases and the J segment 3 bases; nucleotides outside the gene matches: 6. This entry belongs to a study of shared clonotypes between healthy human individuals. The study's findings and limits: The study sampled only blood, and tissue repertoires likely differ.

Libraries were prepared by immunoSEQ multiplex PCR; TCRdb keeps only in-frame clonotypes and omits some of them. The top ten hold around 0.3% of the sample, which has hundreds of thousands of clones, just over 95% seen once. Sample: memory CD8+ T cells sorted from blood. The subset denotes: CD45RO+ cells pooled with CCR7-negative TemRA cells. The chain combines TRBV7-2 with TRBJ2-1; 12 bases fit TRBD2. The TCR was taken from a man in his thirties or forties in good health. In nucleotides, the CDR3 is TGTGCCAGCAGCTTCACGTCTAGCGGGAGGGGCTACAATGAGCAGTTCTTC. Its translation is CASSFTSSGRGYNEQFF.